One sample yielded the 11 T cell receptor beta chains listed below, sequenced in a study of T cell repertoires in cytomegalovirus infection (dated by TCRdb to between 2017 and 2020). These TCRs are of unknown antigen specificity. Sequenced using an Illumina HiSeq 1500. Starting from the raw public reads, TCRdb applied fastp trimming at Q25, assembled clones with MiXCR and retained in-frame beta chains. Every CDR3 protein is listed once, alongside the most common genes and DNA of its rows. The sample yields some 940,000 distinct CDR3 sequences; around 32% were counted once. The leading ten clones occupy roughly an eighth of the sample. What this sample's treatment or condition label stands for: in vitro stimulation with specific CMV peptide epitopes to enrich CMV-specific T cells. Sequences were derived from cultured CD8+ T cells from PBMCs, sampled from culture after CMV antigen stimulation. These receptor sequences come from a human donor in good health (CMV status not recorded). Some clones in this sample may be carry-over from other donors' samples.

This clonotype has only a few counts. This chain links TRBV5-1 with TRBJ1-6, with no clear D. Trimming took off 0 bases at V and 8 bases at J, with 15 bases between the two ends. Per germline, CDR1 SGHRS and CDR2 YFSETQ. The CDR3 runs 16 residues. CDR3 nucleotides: TGCGCCAGCAGCTTGGCTATGACCGGTTGGGATTCACCCCTCCACTTT. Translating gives CASSLAMTGWDSPLHF.

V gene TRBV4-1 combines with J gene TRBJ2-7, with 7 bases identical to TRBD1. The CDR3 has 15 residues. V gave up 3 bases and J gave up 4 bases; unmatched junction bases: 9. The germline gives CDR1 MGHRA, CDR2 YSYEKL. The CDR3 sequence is CASSQPGTVGYEQYF. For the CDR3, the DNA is TGCGCCAGCAGCCAGCCCGGGACAGTAGGGTACGAGCAGTACTTC.

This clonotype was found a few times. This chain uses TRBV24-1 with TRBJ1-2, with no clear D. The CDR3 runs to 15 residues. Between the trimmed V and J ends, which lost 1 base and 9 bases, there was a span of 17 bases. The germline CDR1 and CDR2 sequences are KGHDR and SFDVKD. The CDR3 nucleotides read TGTGCCACCAGTGATTTCCGAGGAGCACCAGAAAGCTACACCTTC. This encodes CATSDFRGAPESYTF.

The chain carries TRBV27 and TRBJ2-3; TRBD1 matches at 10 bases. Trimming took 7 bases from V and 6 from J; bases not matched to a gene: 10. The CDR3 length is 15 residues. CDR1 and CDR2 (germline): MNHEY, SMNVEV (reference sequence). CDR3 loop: CASTLIGTGDDTQYF. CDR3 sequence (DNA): TGTGCCAGCACCCTTATTGGGACAGGGGACGATACGCAGTATTTT.

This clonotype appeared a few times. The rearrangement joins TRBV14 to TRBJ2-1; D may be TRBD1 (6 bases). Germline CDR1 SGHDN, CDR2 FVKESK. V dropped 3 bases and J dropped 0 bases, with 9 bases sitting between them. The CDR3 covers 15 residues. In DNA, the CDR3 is TGTGCCAGCAGCCACTTCAGGGGCTCCTACAATGAGCAGTTCTTC. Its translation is CASSHFRGSYNEQFF.

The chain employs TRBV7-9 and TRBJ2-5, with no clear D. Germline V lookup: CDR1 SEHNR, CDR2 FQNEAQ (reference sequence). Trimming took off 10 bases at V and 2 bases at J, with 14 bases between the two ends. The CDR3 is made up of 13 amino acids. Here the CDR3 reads CATEPGLQETQYF. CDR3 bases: TGTGCCACCGAACCGGGCCTTCAAGAGACCCAGTACTTC.

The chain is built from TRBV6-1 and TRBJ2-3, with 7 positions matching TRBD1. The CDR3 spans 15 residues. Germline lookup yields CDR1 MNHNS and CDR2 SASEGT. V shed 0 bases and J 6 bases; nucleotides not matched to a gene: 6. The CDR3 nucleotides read TGTGCCAGCAGTGAAGCTGGTGAGGGGGCGGATACGCAGTATTTT. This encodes CASSEAGEGADTQYF.

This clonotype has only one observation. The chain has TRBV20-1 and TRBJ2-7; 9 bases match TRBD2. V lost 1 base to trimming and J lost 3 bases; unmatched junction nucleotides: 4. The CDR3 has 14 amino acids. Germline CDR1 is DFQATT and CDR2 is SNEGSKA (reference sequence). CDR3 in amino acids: CSARGLSGGYEQYV. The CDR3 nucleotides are TGCAGTGCTAGAGGTCTTAGCGGGGGCTACGAGCAGTACGTC.

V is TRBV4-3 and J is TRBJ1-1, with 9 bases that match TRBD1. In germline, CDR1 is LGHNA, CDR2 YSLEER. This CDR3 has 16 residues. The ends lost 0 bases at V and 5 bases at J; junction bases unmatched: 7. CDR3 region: CASSQEGGQGRTEAFF. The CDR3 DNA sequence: TGCGCCAGCAGCCAAGAGGGGGGACAGGGTAGGACTGAAGCTTTCTTT.

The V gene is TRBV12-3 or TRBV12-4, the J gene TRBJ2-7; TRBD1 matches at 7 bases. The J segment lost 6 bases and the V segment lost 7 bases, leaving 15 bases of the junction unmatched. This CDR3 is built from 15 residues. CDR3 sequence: CASTTWDRPLSEQYF. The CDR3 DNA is TGTGCCAGCACCACCTGGGACAGACCTCTTTCCGAGCAGTACTTC.

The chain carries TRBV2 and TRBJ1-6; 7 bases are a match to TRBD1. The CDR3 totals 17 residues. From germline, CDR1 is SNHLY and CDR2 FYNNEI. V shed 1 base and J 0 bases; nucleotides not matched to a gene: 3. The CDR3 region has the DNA TGTGCCAGCAGTGAAGACAGGGGATCCTCCTATAATTCACCCCTCCACTTT. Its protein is CASSEDRGSSYNSPLHF.